This T cell receptor beta chain was documented in a study of regulatory T cells in long-lasting Graves disease. Study-wide points: When disease was persistent, TRBV28, TRBJ1-2 and TRBJ2-5 were the favored segments.

The time point: persistent/refractory GD, antithyroid drugs over 5 years with positive TRAb. RNA from PBMCs was the source of the TCR library. Patients were from an endocrinology department in Xi'an, China. Only a few counts were recorded for this clonotype. The antigen remains undetermined. Building the TCR beta libraries relied on iRepertoire HTBI primers, and CDR3 regions underwent Arm-PCR. TCRdb fed the multiplex PCR reads into MiXCR, producing one record per CDR3 protein. This table has approximately 500,000 distinct CDR3 sequences, roughly a fifth appearing once. In germline, CDR1 is DFQATT, CDR2 SNEGSKA (reference sequence). V gave up 3 bases and J gave up 6 bases; unmatched junction bases: 7. The CDR3 is 16 amino acids.

This sequence was found in a female donor with Graves disease. Sequencing used peripheral blood mononuclear cells (PBMCs), obtained when the disease was refractory, from a patient treated with antithyroid drugs. The rearrangement uses TRBV20-1 and TRBJ1-6; 11 positions agree with TRBD1. Here the CDR3 reads CSASRLGQGANSPLHF. The CDR3 DNA reads as TGCAGTGCTAGCAGACTCGGACAGGGGGCTAATTCACCCCTCCACTTT.